These 22 T cell receptor beta chains originate from one sample sequenced in a study of blood T cell repertoires in COVID-19. The data were produced by immunoSEQ multiplex PCR, yet TCRdb's version contains in-frame clones alone and is incomplete. The repertoire includes around 47,000 clones, more than 75% of them detected once, and 8% to 10% sits in the top ten. The material sequenced was peripheral blood. The receptors derive from a man aged 50-59 years with active COVID-19.

This chain uses TRBV29-1 with TRBJ2-1, with 7 bases identical to TRBD2. Losses at the gene ends were 1 base for V and 8 bases for J; bases not matched to a gene: 11. The CDR3 runs to 15 residues. Germline V gene lookup returns CDR1 SQVTM and CDR2 ANQGSEA. In nucleotides, the CDR3 is TGCAGCGTTGAAGGGCTAGCGGAGCCTTGGGATGAGCAGTTCTTC. Protein product: CSVEGLAEPWDEQFF.

The chain employs TRBV6-5 and TRBJ2-7, with D maybe TRBD2 (6 bases). V was shortened by 9 bases and J by 6 bases, with 9 bases between the two germline ends. Germline V gene data show CDR1 as MNHEY and CDR2 as SVGAGI. The CDR3 is made up of 10 amino acids. The CDR3 sequence is CASGGGEQYF. In DNA, the CDR3 is TGTGCCAGTGGGGGAGGCGAGCAGTACTTC.

The genes are TRBV15 and TRBJ1-2; no reliable D call. Trimming removed 0 bases from V and 0 bases from J, with 8 bases in between. The CDR3 has 15 residues. Germline lookup yields CDR1 LNHNV and CDR2 YYDKDF (reference sequence). This CDR3 is CATSRDRVANYGYTF. The CDR3 nucleotides are TGTGCCACCAGCAGAGATCGTGTAGCTAACTATGGCTACACCTTC.

The V gene is TRBV10-3, the J gene TRBJ1-1, with 7 nucleotides matching TRBD1. Germline V CDR1 and CDR2: ENHRY, SYGVKD. V gave up 6 bases and J gave up 2 bases; unmatched junction bases: 6. This CDR3 spans 14 amino acids. CDR3 sequence: CAISRGGVNTEAFF. DNA for the CDR3: TGTGCCATCAGCAGAGGGGGCGTAAACACTGAAGCTTTCTTT.

V gene TRBV27 combines with J gene TRBJ2-7; 7 nucleotides line up with TRBD2. Germline V gives CDR1 MNHEY, CDR2 SMNVEV (reference sequence). V trimming: 4 bases; J trimming: 8 bases; junction bases outside the gene matches: 2. The CDR3 runs to 11 residues. The CDR3, as DNA: TGTGCCAGCAGTTGGGGGGGAAAGCAGTACTTC. It codes for CASSWGGKQYF.

This clone was seen a single time. V and J are TRBV2 and TRBJ1-2, with D possibly matching TRBD1 (6 bases). CDR3 size: 16 residues. Germline CDR1 is SNHLY and CDR2 is FYNNEI. Trimming took off 7 bases at V and 0 bases at J, with 18 bases between the two ends. The CDR3: CASTASGGPPNYGYTF. The CDR3, as DNA: TGTGCCAGCACCGCCTCGGGGGGGCCCCCTAACTATGGCTACACCTTC.

The chain joins TRBV5-1 to TRBJ1-1; D not certain. CDR1 is SGHRS, CDR2 YFSETQ, per germline. Trimming took 2 bases from V and 3 from J, leaving 8 bases between them. The CDR3 is made up of 13 amino acids. This CDR3 is CASSLQRDTEAFF. The CDR3 nucleotides are TGCGCCAGCAGCTTACAGCGGGACACTGAAGCTTTCTTT.

The rearrangement joins TRBV6-6 to TRBJ1-5, with a weak D call TRBD1 (6 bases). Per the germline V gene, CDR1 is MNHNY and CDR2 is SVGAGI (reference sequence). The CDR3 extends over 13 amino acids. V gave up 4 bases and J gave up 3 bases, with 7 bases separating them. CDR3 amino acids: CASSWTANQPQHF. The CDR3 nucleotides are TGTGCCAGCAGTTGGACAGCCAATCAGCCCCAGCATTTT.

This CDR3 reads CASSLVRHSYNEQFF. CDR3 in DNA: TGCGCCAGCAGCTTGGTGCGCCACTCCTACAATGAGCAGTTCTTC. The V call is TRBV5-1, the J call TRBJ2-1; D gene ambiguous. Trimming removed 0 bases at V and 0 bases at J, with 7 bases between. Germline lookup yields CDR1 SGHRS and CDR2 YFSETQ. There are 15 residues in the CDR3. The variable domain in full, completed from reference TRBV5-1 and TRBJ2-1, reads KAGVTQTPRYLIKTRGQQVTLSCSPISGHRSVSWYQQTPGQGLQFLFEYFSETQRNKGNFPGRFSGRQFSNSRSEMNVSTLELGDSALYLCASSLVRHSYNEQFFGPGTRLTVL.

This chain connects TRBV24-1 to TRBJ2-5, with 8 bases identical to TRBD1. V trimming: 7 bases; J trimming: 6 bases; junction bases outside the gene matches: 9. There are 14 residues in the CDR3. CDR1 KGHDR and CDR2 SFDVKD come from the germline V gene. CDR3 protein: CATSSPGGQKTQYF. DNA of the CDR3: TGTGCCACCAGCTCACCAGGGGGCCAGAAGACCCAGTACTTC.

This clone was counted a few times. The chain couples TRBV6-5 to TRBJ1-4, with D perhaps TRBD1 (6 bases). The length of the CDR3 is 16 residues. Germline V gene lookup returns CDR1 MNHEY and CDR2 SVGAGI. V shed 2 bases and J shed 4 bases, with 14 bases lying between them. The CDR3, as DNA: TGTGCCAGCAGTTACGGGGGGGGCGTTGATAATGAAAAACTGTTTTTT. Its translation: CASSYGGGVDNEKLFF.

The rearrangement links TRBV9 to TRBJ2-6, with no clear D. CDR3 length: 17 residues. CDR1 and CDR2 (germline): SGDLS, YYNGEE. V lost 0 bases and J lost 4, with 14 bases in between. The CDR3 here is CASSVVSGLAGANVLTF. For the CDR3, the DNA is TGTGCCAGCAGCGTAGTTTCAGGTCTGGCCGGGGCCAACGTCCTGACTTTC.

V usage is TRBV5-1 and J usage is TRBJ2-4; 11 bases line up with TRBD1. The CDR3 spans 15 residues. CDR1 SGHRS and CDR2 YFSETQ come from the germline V gene. Trimming removed 4 bases from V and 6 bases from J; junction bases left unmatched: 6. As DNA, the CDR3 is TGCGCCAGCAGCCCCGGGACAGGGGGAATAAACATTCAGTACTTC. Its translation is CASSPGTGGINIQYF.

The chain joins TRBV29-1 to TRBJ1-2; a possible D gene is TRBD1 (5 bases). Trimming took off 6 bases at V and 10 bases at J, with 12 bases between the two ends. The length of the CDR3 is 10 residues. CDR1 and CDR2 from the germline V gene are SQVTM and ANQGSEA. CDR3: CSVGRGNYTF. CDR3 bases: TGCAGCGTCGGTAGGGGCAACTACACCTTC.

The rearrangement links TRBV5-3 to TRBJ2-5, with TRBD2 as a possible D gene (6 bases). TRBV5-3 is treated as an ORF (open reading frame) with a function not yet certain. The CDR3 consists of 17 residues. Deletions cut 0 bases from V and 2 bases from J, with 17 bases between. In DNA form, the CDR3 reads TGTGCCAGAAGCTTGGAAGCCAGCGGGCCCTGTCAAGAGACCCAGTACTTC. Translating it yields CARSLEASGPCQETQYF.

V and J are TRBV3-1 (or the pseudogene TRBV3-2) and TRBJ2-3; 11 bases agree with TRBD2. Germline V gene lookup returns CDR1 LGHDT and CDR2 YNNKEL (reference sequence). The length of the CDR3 is 21 residues. V gave up 3 bases and J gave up 0 bases; unmatched junction bases: 17. This chain's CDR3 is CASSHPDGSGGALTSTDTQYF. CDR3 in DNA: TGTGCCAGCAGCCACCCCGACGGTAGCGGGGGGGCTCTGACTAGCACAGATACGCAGTATTTT.

This chain uses TRBV19 with TRBJ1-1, with TRBD1 identical over 10 bases. The CDR3 is 17 residues long. Looked up from germline, CDR1 is LNHDA and CDR2 is SQIVND (reference sequence). V lost 6 bases, J lost 2 bases, and 12 bases stayed unmatched. The CDR3 loop is CASSPPRQGAGNTEAFF. In DNA form, the CDR3 reads TGTGCCAGTAGCCCGCCCCGACAGGGGGCCGGAAACACTGAAGCTTTCTTT.

The chain combines TRBV19 with TRBJ1-5; the D is unclear. CDR1 LNHDA and CDR2 SQIVND come from the germline V gene (reference sequence). The CDR3 is 14 amino acids. V lost 5 bases to trimming and J lost 6 bases, with 14 bases between them. CDR3 sequence: CASSLLEGGQPQHF. CDR3 sequence (DNA): TGTGCCAGTAGTCTTCTTGAGGGCGGTCAGCCCCAGCATTTT.

V gene TRBV9 combines with J gene TRBJ2-2; no definite D call. The CDR3 consists of 17 residues. The germline V gene encodes CDR1 SGDLS and CDR2 YYNGEE. V lost 0 bases, J lost 5 bases, and 17 bases lay in between. The CDR3 region is CASSVAPSLRMTGELFF. The CDR3 region has the DNA TGTGCCAGCAGCGTAGCTCCGAGCCTTAGAATGACCGGGGAGCTGTTTTTT.

This clone was counted between two and nine times. The chain employs TRBV29-1 and TRBJ1-2; D perhaps matches TRBD1 (5 bases). V lost 7 bases, J lost 6 bases, and 9 bases lay in between. The CDR3 extends over 10 amino acids. From germline, CDR1 is SQVTM and CDR2 ANQGSEA. In DNA, the CDR3 is TGCAGCGGGGGGTCGGATGGCTACACCTTC. Translation gives CSGGSDGYTF.

The V and J genes are TRBV9 and TRBJ1-6; TRBD1 aligns across 10 bases. V gave up 4 bases and J gave up 8 bases; unmatched junction bases: 9. In germline, CDR1 is SGDLS, CDR2 YYNGEE. The CDR3 totals 16 residues. CDR3 coding DNA: TGTGCCAGCAGCCTGACAGGGGGCTCGCCCGATTCACCCCTCCACTTT. Encoded protein: CASSLTGGSPDSPLHF. The variable domain in full, with the rest retrieved from reference TRBV9 and TRBJ1-6, is DSGVTQTPKHLITATGQRVTLRCSPRSGDLSVYWYQQSLDQGLQFLIQYYNGEERAKGNILERFSAQQFPDLHSELNLSSLELGDSALYFCASSLTGGSPDSPLHFGNGTRLTVT.

V and J are TRBV24-1 and TRBJ1-5, with 10 nucleotides matching TRBD1. V was pared by 4 bases and J by 6 bases, with 5 bases of the junction left unmatched. CDR1 KGHDR and CDR2 SFDVKD come from the germline V gene. The CDR3 contains 15 residues. In DNA form, the CDR3 reads TGTGCCACCAGTGACGGGACAGGGGAGGGTCAGCCCCAGCATTTT. Its translation is CATSDGTGEGQPQHF.